These 7 T cell receptor beta chains originate from one sample sequenced in a study of graft-versus-host responses after intestinal transplantation. The data were produced by immunoSEQ multiplex PCR, yet TCRdb's version contains in-frame clones alone and is incomplete. This table holds around 110,000 clones, 93% found once. Their recognized antigens are unknown. The material was unstimulated CD8+ T cells sorted from spleen or lymph node cells, obtained before transplant. The origin of the receptors is a human donor who was the organ donor for an intestinal transplant.

J is TRBJ1-5 and V is TRBV7-8; D gene uncertain. With 3 bases removed from V and 0 bases from J, the gap between germline ends came to 9 bases. This CDR3 region has 15 residues. Germline CDR1 reads SGHVS; CDR2 reads FQNEAQ. The CDR3 sequence: CASSLVGPSNQPQHF. The CDR3 region has the DNA TGTGCCAGCAGCTTGGTGGGCCCTAGCAATCAGCCCCAGCATTTT.

This clone was seen once. The chain couples TRBV6-1 to TRBJ1-1; D is unresolved. This CDR3 contains 16 residues. Germline V gene sequence: CDR1 MNHNS, CDR2 SASEGT. The V gene lost 0 bases and the J gene lost 4 bases, with 15 bases spanning the gap. The CDR3 here is CASSEARYLTGTEAFF. CDR3 DNA: TGTGCCAGCAGTGAAGCGCGGTACCTGACGGGCACTGAAGCTTTCTTT.

This rearrangement joins TRBV19 to TRBJ2-3, with TRBD2 matching over 12 bases. The CDR3 runs to 15 residues. V lost 1 base, J lost 4 bases, and 0 bases stayed unmatched. CDR1 LNHDA and CDR2 SQIVND come from the germline V gene (reference sequence). The CDR3 bases are TGTGCCAGTAGTATAGGACTAGCGGGAGCAGATACGCAGTATTTT. It specifies CASSIGLAGADTQYF.

Here the CDR3 reads CASSPPSVSSYNEQFF. CDR3 sequence (DNA): TGCGCCAGCAGCCCACCTTCCGTGAGCTCCTACAATGAGCAGTTCTTC. The rearrangement uses TRBV5-1 and TRBJ2-1; D ambiguous. This CDR3 comprises 16 residues. Germline-derived CDR1 and CDR2 are SGHRS and YFSETQ. V was cut by 4 bases and J by 0 bases, with 14 bases left in between.

The V gene is TRBV11-2, the J gene TRBJ2-5; D is possibly TRBD2 (5 bases). V dropped 1 base and J dropped 2 bases, with 11 bases sitting between them. Germline CDR1 SGHAT, CDR2 FQNNGV. The CDR3 loop spans 15 amino acids. CDR3 DNA: TGTGCCAGCAGCTTAGTGATCGGGGTTCAAGAGACCCAGTACTTC. Translating gives CASSLVIGVQETQYF.

This sequence joins TRBV5-1 and TRBJ1-2; unclear D gene. CDR1 SGHRS and CDR2 YFSETQ come from the germline V gene. This CDR3 has 14 amino acids. The ends were cut back, 4 bases at V and 4 bases at J, with 14 bases in the middle. The CDR3 DNA follows: TGCGCCAGCAGCCTCTCGGGCCCCAGCTATGGCTACACCTTC. Amino acid sequence: CASSLSGPSYGYTF.

The rearrangement links TRBV7-2 to TRBJ2-7; 7 bases are a match to TRBD2. From germline, CDR1 is SGHTA and CDR2 FQGNSA. The CDR3 has 13 amino acids. V was clipped by 4 bases and J by 3 bases; unmatched bases: 3. Here the CDR3 reads CASSSGLFYEQYF. The CDR3, as DNA: TGTGCCAGCAGCTCGGGACTATTCTACGAGCAGTACTTC.